This T cell receptor (beta chain) was sequenced in a study of T-cell reconstitution after alpha-beta-depleted transplantation in children (dated by TCRdb to 2016 to 2017). For the study in its entirety: Using TCR repertoire profiling, the study quantitatively followed how T-cell immune reconstitution unfolded in children after TCRalphabeta/CD19-depleted allogeneic hematopoietic cell transplantation.

The sample's treatment or condition label is to be understood as: allogeneic hematopoietic cell transplantation with graft depleted of TCRalphabeta T cells and CD19 B cells. TCRalphabeta/CD19-depleted allogeneic hematopoietic cell grafts were given to the transplant recipients, all of whom were children. The library relied on PCR. These reads were obtained on an Illumina HiSeq 2500. To normalize quantification of the TCRbeta repertoire, the TCR libraries were built with molecular barcoding that relied on unique molecular identifiers. Starting from the raw public reads, TCRdb applied fastp trimming at Q25, assembled clones with MiXCR and retained in-frame beta chains. Each entry is one CDR3 protein sequence, shown with its most common DNA and genes. This sample is represented by approximately 190,000 distinct CDR3 sequences; roughly 6.3% of them were singletons. The biggest ten clones account for roughly 4.7% of the sample.

CDR1 and CDR2 were assigned from the germline V gene as LGHNA and YNFKEQ. For this chain, trimming is 0 bases at the V end and 2 bases at the J end, and the number of junction bases without a gene match is 7. There are 17 amino acids in the CDR3, from cysteine to phenylalanine inclusive. Just the 51-base CDR3 DNA is kept, in frame starting at base 1. What the research found in general, with its limitations: In some patients, high TCRbeta diversity at day 60 was attributed to recipient T cells and intrathymic progenitors that had survived conditioning. Hyperexpanded clone frequencies declined over subsequent months; after one year, T-cell counts and TCRbeta diversity were mostly attributed to newly produced T cells. About two months after transplant, the apparently early recovery of alphabetaT-cell counts reportedly depended on just several hundred clones that had expanded rapidly and came from non-depleted graft cells.

At least ten counts were recorded for this clonotype. Its antigen remains undetermined. Base-call qualities are not available, and no considerably larger clone is one nucleotide away. The sequence came from a girl under three years old with combined immunodeficiency, due to receive a stem cell transplant. The chain couples TRBV4-2 to TRBJ2-7, with 10 bases aligning to TRBD2. Material: PBMCs, obtained before TCRalphabeta/CD19-depleted stem cell transplant. The DNA sequence reads TGTGCCAGCAGCCAAGATCACCTAGCGGGAGATCCCTACGAGCAGTACTTC. Its protein is CASSQDHLAGDPYEQYF.